This T cell receptor (beta chain) emerged from a study of cytomegalovirus exposure and HLA in healthy donors. Study observations and caveats: Associated with HLA alleles at 0.05 false discovery rate in a later analysis were fewer than 20,000 TCR beta sequences. Equally common other TCR beta chains were less clonally expanded than HLA-associated ones, a later analysis found.

Trimming cost V 2 bases and J 5 bases; bases outside gene matches: 7. CDR1 and CDR2 (germline): LGHNA, YSLEER. The CDR3 runs to 17 residues. Turning to this clone: The antigen remains undetermined.

The PCR had 60 Vbeta and 13 Jbeta primers. TCRdb keeps only in-frame clones here, not all; method: immunoSEQ multiplex PCR. The sample lists about 130,000 clones; roughly 79% were seen once. This sequence was found in a boy between 2 and 10 years old in good health and CMV-seronegative. This rearrangement joins TRBV4-3 to TRBJ2-3; 13 bases map to TRBD2. The sequenced sample was PBMCs. CDR3 sequence reads: CASSQTWTSGGIDTQYF. CDR3 DNA: TGCGCCAGCAGCCAAACTTGGACTAGCGGGGGCATAGATACGCAGTATTTT.